The present T cell receptor (beta chain) was sequenced within a study of T cells expressing NK-cell markers. Overall study results and limits: These clonotypes also led the CD3+CD56-NKG2C+ fraction in four donors.

TCRdb reworked the 5' RACE reads into one entry per CDR3 protein, no DNA. The clone table shows 400,000 to 500,000 distinct CDR3 sequences, with the ten largest holding about 7.3%. Notes on this clonotype: Its target is unknown.

The CDR3 consists of 13 residues. The V gene's germline CDR1 is MNHEY and CDR2 SMNVEV (reference sequence). The chain couples TRBV27 to TRBJ2-7; TCRdb lists TRBD1, though no DNA is available to test this call. The sequencing sample was made of blood T cells: a sorted CD56 or NKG2C T cell subset, CD4+ or CD8+ T cells, or bulk PBMC T cells (not recorded which). This clonotype was sampled from a woman between 18 and 69 years old in good health. The CDR3 protein is CASSADRGYEQYF.